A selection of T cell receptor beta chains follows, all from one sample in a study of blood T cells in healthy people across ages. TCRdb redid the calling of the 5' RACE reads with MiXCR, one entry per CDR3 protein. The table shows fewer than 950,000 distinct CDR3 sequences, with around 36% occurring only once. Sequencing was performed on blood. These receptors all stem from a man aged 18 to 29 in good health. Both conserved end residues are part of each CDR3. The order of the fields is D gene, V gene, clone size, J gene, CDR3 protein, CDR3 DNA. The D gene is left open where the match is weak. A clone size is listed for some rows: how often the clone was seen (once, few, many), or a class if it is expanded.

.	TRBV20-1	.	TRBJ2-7	CSAIAAQSQYEQYF	TGCAGTGCCATCGCGGCCCAGTCACAGTACGAGCAGTACTTC
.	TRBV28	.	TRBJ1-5	CASRSEQGCCNQPQHF	TGTGCCAGCAGGTCAGAGCAGGGGTGTTGCAATCAGCCCCAGCATTTT
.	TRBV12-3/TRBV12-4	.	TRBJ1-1	CASSLVAGMNTEAFF	TGTGCCAGCAGTTTAGTAGCCGGAATGAACACTGAAGCTTTCTTT
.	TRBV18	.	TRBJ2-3	CASSQNPTDTQYF	TGTGCCAGCTCGCAAAATCCCACAGATACGCAGTATTTT
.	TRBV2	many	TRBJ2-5	CASSELMETQYF	TGTGCCAGCAGTGAACTAATGGAGACCCAGTACTTC
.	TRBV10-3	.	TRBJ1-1	CAISAQSGQGGTEAFF	TGTGCCATCAGTGCTCAGTCCGGGCAGGGCGGCACTGAAGCTTTCTTT
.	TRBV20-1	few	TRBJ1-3	CSARGRVTVGNTIYF	TGCAGTGCTAGAGGGCGGGTAACAGTCGGAAACACCATATATTTT
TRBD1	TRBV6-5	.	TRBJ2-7	CASSSGTGISEQYF	TGTGCCAGCAGTTCCGGGACAGGGATATCCGAGCAGTACTTC
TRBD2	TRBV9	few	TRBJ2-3	CASSAPGLERRWQYF	TGTGCCAGCAGCGCCCCGGGACTAGAGAGAAGATGGCAGTATTTT
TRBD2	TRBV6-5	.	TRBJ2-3	CASSYGGLAGGPGTDTQYF	TGTGCCAGCAGTTACGGGGGACTAGCGGGGGGGCCGGGCACAGATACGCAGTATTTT
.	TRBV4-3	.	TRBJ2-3	CASSQEPRGLTGTQYF	TGCGCCAGCAGCCAAGAGCCCAGGGGTTTAACAGGTACGCAGTATTTT
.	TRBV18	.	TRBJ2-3	CASSPPVADTQYF	TGTGCCAGCTCACCTCCCGTGGCAGATACGCAGTATTTT
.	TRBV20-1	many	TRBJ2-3	CSAPRDSDTDTQYF	TGCAGTGCCCCTCGGGACTCCGACACAGATACGCAGTATTTT
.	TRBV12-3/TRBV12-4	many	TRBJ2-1	CASSFGPRQGGENEQFF	TGTGCCAGCAGTTTTGGGCCGCGACAGGGAGGAGAAAATGAGCAGTTCTTC
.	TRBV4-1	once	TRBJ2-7	CASSRPGNSYEQYF	TGCGCCAGCAGCCGCCCGGGGAACTCCTACGAGCAGTACTTC
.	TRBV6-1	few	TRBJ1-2	CASSEGRPNYGYTF	TGTGCCAGCAGTGAGGGACGGCCTAACTATGGCTACACCTTC